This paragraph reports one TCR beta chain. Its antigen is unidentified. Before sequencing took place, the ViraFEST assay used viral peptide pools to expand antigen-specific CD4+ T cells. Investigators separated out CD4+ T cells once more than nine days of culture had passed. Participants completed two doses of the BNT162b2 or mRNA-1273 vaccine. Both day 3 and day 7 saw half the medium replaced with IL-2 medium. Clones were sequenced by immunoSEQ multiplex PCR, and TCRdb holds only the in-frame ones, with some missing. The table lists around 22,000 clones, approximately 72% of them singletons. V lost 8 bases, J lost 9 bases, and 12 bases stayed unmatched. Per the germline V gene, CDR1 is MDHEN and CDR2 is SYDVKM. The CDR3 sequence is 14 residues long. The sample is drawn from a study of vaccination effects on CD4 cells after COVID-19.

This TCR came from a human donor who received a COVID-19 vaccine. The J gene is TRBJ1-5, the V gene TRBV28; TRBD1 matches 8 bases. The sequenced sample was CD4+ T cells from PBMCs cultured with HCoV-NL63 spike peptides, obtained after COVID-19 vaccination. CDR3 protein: CASRPQGESSPQHF. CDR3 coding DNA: TGTGCCAGCCGGCCACAGGGGGAAAGTTCGCCCCAGCATTTT.